This T cell receptor beta chain comes out of a study of PD-L1 blockade in urothelial cancer. Time point here: peripheral blood 6 weeks after treatment start. A total of 1 to 8 samples per patient were collected pretreatment and on-treatment. In its sample, this clone was seen a few times. What it binds is unknown. Study results and limitations: Durable-benefit cases showed more tumor-associated blood clone expansion at 3 weeks.

Clones were read by immunoSEQ multiplex PCR, and TCRdb kept only the in-frame ones, dropping some. The sample lists roughly 120,000 clones, 75% to 95% seen once, with around 4% in the top ten. V was pared by 6 bases and J by 2 bases, with 8 bases of the junction left unmatched. The CDR3 is made up of 16 amino acids. CDR1 is SNHLY, CDR2 FYNNEI, per germline. This TCR was recovered from a man aged 55 to 70 with urothelial cancer. V and J are TRBV2 and TRBJ2-5; 11 bases are shared with TRBD2. The sample was PBMCs, taken around atezolizumab (anti-PD-L1) treatment. CDR3 coding DNA: TGTGCCAGCAGCTTTTCTAGCGGGAGGCTACAAGAGACCCAGTACTTC. Amino acids: CASSFSSGRLQETQYF. The full variable domain, rest sourced from reference TRBV2 and TRBJ2-5, is EPEVTQTPSHQVTQMGQEVILRCVPISNHLYFYWYRQILGQKVEFLVSFYNNEISEKSEIFDDQFSVERPDGSNFTLKIRSTKLEDSAMYFCASSFSSGRLQETQYFGPGTRLLVL.